This T cell receptor (beta chain) was sequenced for a study of T cell responses to AZD1222 COVID-19 vaccine. Assay used: immunoSEQ multiplex PCR; TCRdb lists only in-frame clones, some missing. This table holds about 60,000 clones, 85% found once. CDR1 is MNHEY, CDR2 SVGAGI, per germline. The V end was cut by 2 bases, the J end by 1 base, with 11 bases between. The CDR3 has 15 amino acids. This clone was observed a handful of times. The sequenced sample was peripheral blood, obtained on day 0 of AZD1222 vaccination. The J gene is TRBJ1-2, the V gene TRBV6-5; D is unresolved. The clonotype comes from an adult in good health. The CDR3 bases are TGTGCCAGCAGTTACGGGTGGGAGGTTAACTATGGCTACACCTTC. It is translated as CASSYGWEVNYGYTF.